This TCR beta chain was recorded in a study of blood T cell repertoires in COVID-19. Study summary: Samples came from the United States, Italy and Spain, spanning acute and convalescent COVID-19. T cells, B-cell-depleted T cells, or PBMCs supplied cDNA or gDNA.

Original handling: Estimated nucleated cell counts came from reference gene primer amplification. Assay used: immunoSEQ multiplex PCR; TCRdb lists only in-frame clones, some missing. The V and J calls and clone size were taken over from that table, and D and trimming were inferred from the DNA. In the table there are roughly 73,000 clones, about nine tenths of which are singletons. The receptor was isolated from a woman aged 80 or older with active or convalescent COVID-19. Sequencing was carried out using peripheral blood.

CDR3 coding DNA: TGTGCCAGCCATGACGGGGGCTACAATGAGCAGTTCTTC. Its translation: CASHDGGYNEQFF. The chain has TRBV7-9 and TRBJ2-1; possible D gene TRBD2, 6 bases. The germline V gene has CDR1 SEHNR and CDR2 FQNEAQ (reference sequence). Trimming left V 8 bases short and J 3 bases short, with 11 bases between. The CDR3 is 13 amino acids.